The text below deals with one TCR beta chain. What it binds is unknown. The data derive from a study of a mutant IDH1 vaccine in newly diagnosed glioma. Study-wide background: Pretreatment consisted of radiotherapy, temozolomide, or both, with most receiving both. Week 35 was assigned to visit V12, and week 47 was assigned to visit V13. Study-wide results and caveats: Vaccination elicited immune responses in 93.3% of patients.

This CDR3 spans 13 amino acids. CDR1 and CDR2 (germline): WNHNN, SYGVQD (reference sequence). The V end lost 4 bases, the J end lost 0 bases, and 7 bases lay between the germline ends. Indicated time point: week 47, end of study. Mutant IDH1 20-mer peptide, at 300 ug, made up each vaccine dose, with topical imiquimod. Vaccination of patients was performed eight times, in weeks 1, 3, 5, 7, 11, 15, 19 and 23. Some clones are missing from TCRdb's copy, which holds only in-frame ones; the method was immunoSEQ multiplex PCR. The sample lists approximately 56,000 clones; roughly 61% were seen once. This material consisted of peripheral blood mononuclear cells (PBMCs), taken from a glioma patient whose treatment included an IDH1 peptide vaccine. This chain connects TRBV10-1 to TRBJ2-7; possibly TRBD1 for D (5 bases). This sequence was found in a man between 35 and 55 years old with glioma. Some clones in this sample may be carry-over from other donors' samples. The CDR3 coding sequence is TGCGCCAGCAGTGGACAGAACTCCTACGAGCAGTACTTC. Protein: CASSGQNSYEQYF.